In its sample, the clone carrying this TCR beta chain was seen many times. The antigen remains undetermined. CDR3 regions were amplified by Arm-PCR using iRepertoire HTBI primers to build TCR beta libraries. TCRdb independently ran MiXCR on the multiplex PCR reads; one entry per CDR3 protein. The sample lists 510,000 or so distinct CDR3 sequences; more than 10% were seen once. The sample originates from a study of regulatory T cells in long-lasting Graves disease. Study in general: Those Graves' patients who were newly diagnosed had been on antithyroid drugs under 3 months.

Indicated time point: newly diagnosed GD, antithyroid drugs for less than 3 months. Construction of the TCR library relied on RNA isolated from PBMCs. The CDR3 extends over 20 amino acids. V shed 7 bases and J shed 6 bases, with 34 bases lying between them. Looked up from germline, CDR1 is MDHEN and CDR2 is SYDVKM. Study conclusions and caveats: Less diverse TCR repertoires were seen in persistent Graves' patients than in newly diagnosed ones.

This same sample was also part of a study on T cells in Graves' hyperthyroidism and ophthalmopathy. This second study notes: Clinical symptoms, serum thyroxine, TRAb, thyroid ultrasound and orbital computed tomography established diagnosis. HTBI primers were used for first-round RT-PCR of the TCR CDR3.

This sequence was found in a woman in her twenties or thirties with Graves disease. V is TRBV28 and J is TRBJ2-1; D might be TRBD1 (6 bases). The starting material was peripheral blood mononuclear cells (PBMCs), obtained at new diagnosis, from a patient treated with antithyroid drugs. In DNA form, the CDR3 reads TGTGCCAGCACCCACCCCAGTTTACCACGCCCACGGGACAACTCCAATGAGCAGTTCTTC. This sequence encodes CASTHPSLPRPRDNSNEQFF.